The 20 T cell receptor beta chains reported below all come from one sample, sequenced in a study of cytomegalovirus exposure and HLA in healthy donors. PCR amplification relied on 60 Vbeta primers (plus 13 Jbeta primers). Sequencing used immunoSEQ multiplex PCR; TCRdb keeps in-frame clones, though not all of them. This table has 75,000 to 80,000 clones, about three quarters appearing once. The sequenced sample was PBMCs. The receptor set was obtained from a male donor in good health and CMV-seropositive.

This clone came up a few times. The chain carries TRBV11-2 and TRBJ2-3; a weak D match, TRBD2 (7 bases). CDR1 and CDR2 (germline): SGHAT, FQNNGV. The CDR3 is 15 residues long. V lost 5 bases, J lost 5 bases, and 17 bases lay in between. CDR3: CASSPGRGGGDTQYF. Here the CDR3 DNA reads TGTGCCAGCAGCCCCGGCAGGGGAGGGGGAGATACGCAGTATTTT. The entire variable domain, with the rest obtained from reference TRBV11-2 and TRBJ2-3, is as follows: EAGVAQSPRYKIIEKRQSVAFWCNPISGHATLYWYQQILGQGPKLLIQFQNNGVVDDSQLPKDRFSAERLKGVDSTLKIQPAKLEDSAVYLCASSPGRGGGDTQYFGPGTRLTVL.

This clone was seen a handful of times. The chain couples TRBV30 to TRBJ2-1; D is possibly TRBD1 (7 bases). The CDR3 has 13 residues. Germline values: CDR1 GTSNPN, CDR2 SVGIG (reference sequence). V lost 0 bases and J 9 bases, leaving 12 bases between the germline ends. The chain's CDR3 is CAWSVGGGGEQFF. The CDR3 bases are TGTGCCTGGAGTGTTGGAGGGGGCGGTGAGCAGTTCTTC.

This chain joins TRBV7-8 and TRBJ1-1; D is perhaps TRBD1 (5 bases). V was cut by 4 bases and J by 2 bases, with 17 bases left in between. The CDR3 totals 16 residues. CDR1 is SGHVS and CDR2 is FQNEAQ in the germline V gene. The CDR3 DNA sequence: TGTGCCAGCAGCTCAAAAGTAGGGGTGAGAAACACTGAAGCTTTCTTT. Translating it yields CASSSKVGVRNTEAFF.

This clone was observed a few times. V and J are TRBV29-1 and TRBJ2-1, with D possibly matching TRBD2 (5 bases). This CDR3 comprises 12 residues. V was pared by 6 bases and J by 7 bases, with 13 bases between. The germline gives CDR1 SQVTM, CDR2 ANQGSEA. For the CDR3, the DNA is TGCAGCGTACGGACTCCCCCGAATGAGCAGTTCTTC. It encodes CSVRTPPNEQFF.

This clone appeared a few times. The V call is TRBV5-1, the J call TRBJ2-1; TRBD2 aligns across 10 bases. The CDR3 is made up of 15 amino acids. Germline assignment: CDR1 SGHRS and CDR2 YFSETQ. The ends lost 4 bases at V and 8 bases at J; junction bases unmatched: 9. CDR3 amino acids: CASSGASGSYDEQFF. The CDR3 nucleotides read TGCGCCAGCAGCGGGGCTAGCGGGAGCTATGATGAGCAGTTCTTC.

The chain joins TRBV2 to TRBJ1-5; 7 positions agree with TRBD1. Germline loops: CDR1 SNHLY, CDR2 FYNNEI. CDR3 length: 13 amino acids. Trimming removed 8 bases from V and 1 base from J; junction bases left unmatched: 2. In DNA form, the CDR3 reads TGTGCCAGCCAGGGGGTAAGCAATCAGCCCCAGCATTTT. Protein: CASQGVSNQPQHF.

The V gene is TRBV5-4, the J gene TRBJ1-4, with 7 bases that match TRBD1. Trimming cost V 4 bases and J 7 bases; bases outside gene matches: 7. This CDR3 has 14 amino acids. The germline gives CDR1 SGHNT, CDR2 YYREEE (reference sequence). The CDR3 sequence is CASSRGQPGEKLFF. In nucleotides, the CDR3 is TGTGCCAGCAGCAGGGGACAGCCAGGTGAAAAACTGTTTTTT.

The chain has TRBV25-1 and TRBJ2-3; 8 positions agree with TRBD1. CDR1 is MGHDK and CDR2 is SYGVNS in the germline V gene. This CDR3 has 16 residues. V lost 0 bases and J lost 2; bases outside the gene matches: 4. CDR3 DNA sequence: TGTGCCAGCAGTGAATACAGGACAGGGTACACAGATACGCAGTATTTT. Protein sequence: CASSEYRTGYTDTQYF. The full variable domain, with the rest looked up from reference TRBV25-1 and TRBJ2-3, is EADIYQTPRYLVIGTGKKITLECSQTMGHDKMYWYQQDPGMELHLIHYSYGVNSTEKGDLSSESTVSRIRTEHFPLTLESARPSHTSQYLCASSEYRTGYTDTQYFGPGTRLTVL.

This chain connects TRBV19 to TRBJ2-5; D not certain. Trimming took off 5 bases at V and 0 bases at J, with 13 bases between the two ends. CDR3 length: 15 amino acids. Looked up from germline, CDR1 is LNHDA and CDR2 is SQIVND (reference sequence). CDR3 in DNA: TGTGCCAGTAGTCCCCCCTGGAGCAACCAAGAGACCCAGTACTTC. Protein: CASSPPWSNQETQYF.

The chain couples TRBV5-6 to TRBJ2-6; possibly TRBD1 for D (6 bases). Trimming removed 0 bases from V and 0 bases from J, with 13 bases in between. This CDR3 comprises 18 residues. CDR1 SGHDT and CDR2 YYEEEE come from the germline V gene. CDR3 nucleotides: TGTGCCAGCAGCTTGGTCCAGGGGACCCTCTCTGGGGCCAACGTCCTGACTTTC. Encoded protein: CASSLVQGTLSGANVLTF. The variable domain in full, with the rest retrieved from reference TRBV5-6 and TRBJ2-6, is DAGVTQSPTHLIKTRGQQVTLRCSPKSGHDTVSWYQQALGQGPQFIFQYYEEEERQRGNFPDRFSGHQFPNYSSELNVNALLLGDSALYLCASSLVQGTLSGANVLTFGAGSRLTVL.

In this sample, this clone is medium-sized (0.01 to 0.1%). This chain joins TRBV7-9 and TRBJ2-2; D not certain. This CDR3 is built from 14 residues. CDR1 SEHNR and CDR2 FQNEAQ come from the germline V gene (reference sequence). The V and J ends lost 3 bases and 3 bases respectively, with 8 bases between them. The CDR3 spells CASSFTRDTGELFF. For the CDR3, the DNA is TGTGCCAGCAGCTTTACGCGAGACACCGGGGAGCTGTTTTTT.

The V and J genes are TRBV21-1 and TRBJ2-7; TRBD1 reflects the table's D call only, with no check against the DNA. TRBV21-1 constitutes a pseudogene. The CDR3 length is 14 residues. CDR3 DNA: TGTGCCAGCAGCAAAGTATACAGGGACTACGAGCAGTACTTC. It codes for CASSKVYRDYEQYF.

The chain recombines TRBV27 with TRBJ1-5; 9 nucleotides align to TRBD1. Germline loops: CDR1 MNHEY, CDR2 SMNVEV (reference sequence). CDR3 size: 13 residues. With 8 bases clipped from V and 7 bases from J, the junction kept 6 bases outside the gene matches. This CDR3 reads CASGTGQSQPQHF. The DNA for the CDR3 is TGTGCCAGCGGGACAGGGCAATCCCAGCCCCAGCATTTT.

This rearrangement joins TRBV7-9 to TRBJ2-2; the D gene is possibly TRBD2 (5 bases). CDR1 SEHNR and CDR2 FQNEAQ come from the germline V gene (reference sequence). The ends were cut back, 7 bases at V and 3 bases at J, with 12 bases in the middle. The CDR3 covers 14 residues. The CDR3 protein is CASKRLADTGELFF. DNA for the CDR3: TGTGCCAGCAAGAGGCTAGCAGACACCGGGGAGCTGTTTTTT.

The rearrangement links TRBV28 to TRBJ2-3; D perhaps matches TRBD2 (5 bases). The V gene's germline CDR1 is MDHEN and CDR2 SYDVKM. Trimming shortened V by 7 bases and J by 11 bases, and 22 bases separated the two germline ends. This CDR3 contains 14 residues. The CDR3, as DNA: TGTGCCAGCAACGGGTTGGGAGCACTGAGAGGGCAGTATTTT. This codes for CASNGLGALRGQYF.

The rearrangement uses TRBV9 and TRBJ1-3; 7 bases map to TRBD1. V lost 4 bases and J lost 4; bases outside the gene matches: 11. Germline V gene lookup returns CDR1 SGDLS and CDR2 YYNGEE. The CDR3 sequence is 16 residues long. The CDR3 sequence is CASSPRDRLLGNTIYF. Here the CDR3 DNA reads TGTGCCAGCAGCCCACGGGACAGACTGCTGGGAAACACCATATATTTT.

This clone was seen more than once but under ten times. This sequence joins TRBV27 and TRBJ2-7; no reliable D call. Trimming removed 4 bases from V and 3 bases from J, with 13 bases in between. The CDR3 extends over 14 amino acids. Per germline, CDR1 MNHEY and CDR2 SMNVEV (reference sequence). The CDR3 reads CASSSGSQHYEQYF. The CDR3 DNA sequence: TGTGCCAGCAGTTCCGGGTCTCAACACTACGAGCAGTACTTC.

This rearrangement joins TRBV4-1 to TRBJ2-1; possibly TRBD2 for D (6 bases). In germline, CDR1 is MGHRA, CDR2 YSYEKL. V shed 1 base and J shed 1 base, with 8 bases lying between them. CDR3 length: 15 residues. The CDR3 is CASSQGRGSYNEQFF. DNA of the CDR3: TGCGCCAGCAGCCAAGGACGGGGGTCCTACAATGAGCAGTTCTTC.

Only one count was recorded for this clone. The chain is built from TRBV6-1 and TRBJ2-1; 9 positions agree with TRBD2. The CDR3 covers 18 residues. The trim removed 2 bases at V and 3 bases at J, leaving 11 bases unmatched. CDR1 is MNHNS and CDR2 is SASEGT in the germline V gene. The CDR3 DNA reads as TGTGCCAGCAGTGAATATGGTAGCGGGAGTGCCGGCTACAATGAGCAGTTCTTC. This encodes CASSEYGSGSAGYNEQFF.

The chain joins TRBV4-3 to TRBJ2-1, with D unresolved. The CDR3 is 17 residues long. V gave up 0 bases and J gave up 0 bases, with 12 bases separating them. CDR1 is LGHNA and CDR2 is YSLEER in the germline V gene. The CDR3, as DNA: TGCGCCAGCAGCCAAGATTTTTACCCGAGCTCCTACAATGAGCAGTTCTTC. The encoded protein is CASSQDFYPSSYNEQFF.